The 14 T cell receptor beta chains given below trace back to one sample, sequenced in a study of human T cells and chemical hapten exposure. The time point here: patch test 2, 6 weeks after DPC sensitization. Regarding treatment: therapeutic diphenylcyclopropenone sensitization with weekly scalp DPC. TCRdb processed the RACE reads anew with MiXCR; each CDR3 protein has one entry. The repertoire includes more than 110,000 distinct CDR3 sequences, approximately 10% of them detected once, and around 1.4% sits in the top ten. The input for sequencing was whole blood, taken in connection with sensitization to the hapten diphenylcyclopropenone (DPC). The source of these receptors is a woman in her fifties or sixties with alopecia areata. Some clones in this sample may be carry-over from other donors' samples.

The chain has TRBV20-1 and TRBJ1-3; D is undetermined. The germline CDR1 and CDR2 sequences are DFQATT and SNEGSKA (reference sequence). Trimming shortened V by 6 bases and J by 2 bases, and 8 bases separated the two germline ends. This CDR3 has 12 residues. The DNA for the CDR3 is TGCAGTGCCTTATATCCTGGAAACACCATATATTTT. Protein: CSALYPGNTIYF.

In its sample, this clonotype was seen many times. The rearrangement uses TRBV7-3 and TRBJ1-1; 8 bases agree with TRBD1. The germline gives CDR1 SGHTA, CDR2 FQGTGA. The V segment lost 1 base and the J segment 6 bases; nucleotides outside the gene matches: 4. The CDR3 covers 14 residues. The CDR3 reads CASSLSPGGSEAFF. CDR3 nucleotide sequence: TGTGCCAGCAGCTTAAGTCCAGGGGGCTCTGAAGCTTTCTTT.

This clonotype was counted a few times. The gene calls are TRBV6-2 or TRBV6-3 and TRBJ2-2, with D perhaps matching TRBD1 (6 bases). CDR1 is MNHEY and CDR2 is SVGEGT in the germline V gene. This CDR3 contains 14 residues. V lost 6 bases to trimming and J lost 6 bases, with 14 bases between them. The CDR3 region is CASSLTGTAGELFF. The CDR3 bases are TGTGCCAGCAGCCTAACAGGGACGGCCGGGGAGCTGTTTTTT.

This clonotype has at least ten counts. The chain links TRBV20-1 to TRBJ1-1; possible D gene TRBD1, 5 bases. The CDR3 consists of 14 residues. The V end lost 6 bases, the J end lost 4 bases, and 18 bases lay between the germline ends. Looked up from germline, CDR1 is DFQATT and CDR2 is SNEGSKA (reference sequence). CDR3 amino acids: CSAQTQVGGTEAFF. CDR3 bases: TGCAGTGCCCAGACCCAGGTGGGGGGCACTGAAGCTTTCTTT.

J is TRBJ2-3 and V is TRBV7-2; a weak D match, TRBD2 (6 bases). This CDR3 contains 14 residues. In germline, CDR1 is SGHTA, CDR2 FQGNSA. The V and J ends lost 3 bases and 2 bases respectively, with 9 bases between them. In nucleotides, the CDR3 is TGTGCCAGCAGCTTGGTAGCGGCCACAGATACGCAGTATTTT. Protein sequence: CASSLVAATDTQYF.

The chain links TRBV5-1 to TRBJ2-7; a weak D match, TRBD1 (6 bases). The V end lost 0 bases, the J end lost 2 bases, and 12 bases lay between the germline ends. This CDR3 has 15 amino acids. Germline V gives CDR1 SGHRS, CDR2 YFSETQ. CDR3: CASSLGQGLTYEQYF. In DNA, the CDR3 is TGCGCCAGCAGCTTGGGCCAGGGGCTAACCTACGAGCAGTACTTC.

A few counts support this clonotype. This chain links TRBV6-5 with TRBJ2-7; D is tentatively TRBD1 or TRBD2 (6 bases each). Trimming removed 6 bases from V and 2 bases from J, with 17 bases in between. This CDR3 is 15 amino acids long. Germline CDR1 MNHEY, CDR2 SVGAGI. The CDR3 loop reads CASSRGDMPTYEQYF. The CDR3 bases are TGTGCCAGCAGCCGCGGGGACATGCCCACCTACGAGCAGTACTTC.

This clonotype was observed a handful of times. V is TRBV7-9 and J is TRBJ2-7; weak D call: TRBD1 (6 bases). The germline V gene encodes CDR1 SEHNR and CDR2 FQNEAQ (reference sequence). CDR3 length: 12 amino acids. V was pared by 5 bases and J by 5 bases, with 10 bases between. This chain's CDR3 is CASSPQGDEQYF. The CDR3 nucleotides are TGTGCCAGCAGCCCACAGGGCGACGAGCAGTACTTC.

This clonotype showed up just a few times. The chain couples TRBV29-1 to TRBJ1-5; no reliable D call. V lost 6 bases to trimming and J lost 4 bases, with 13 bases between them. Germline V lookup: CDR1 SQVTM, CDR2 ANQGSEA. The CDR3 consists of 13 residues. CDR3 sequence (DNA): TGCAGCGTCGCGGGCCAAGGGAATCAGCCCCAGCATTTT. Amino acid sequence: CSVAGQGNQPQHF.

This clonotype was detected many times. The chain carries TRBV6-2 or TRBV6-3 and TRBJ2-1, with 7 bases that match TRBD2. J lost 5 bases, V lost 6 bases, and 13 bases had no gene match. The germline gives CDR1 MNHEY, CDR2 SVGEGT. The CDR3 consists of 16 residues. The chain's CDR3 is CASRLFTAGTDNEQFF. CDR3 DNA: TGTGCCAGCAGATTATTTACAGCGGGGACGGACAATGAGCAGTTCTTC.

This clonotype was counted a few times. The rearrangement uses TRBV28 and TRBJ1-1; TRBD1 might be the D (5 bases). Per germline, CDR1 MDHEN and CDR2 SYDVKM. The CDR3 covers 14 residues. With 2 bases removed from V and 4 bases from J, the gap between germline ends came to 11 bases. In DNA form, the CDR3 reads TGTGCCAGCAGTTTACGGGGGAGGGGCACTGAAGCTTTCTTT. This encodes CASSLRGRGTEAFF.

This chain connects TRBV10-3 to TRBJ2-7, with D hard to call. Looked up from germline, CDR1 is ENHRY and CDR2 is SYGVKD. V lost 0 bases and J lost 1, with 10 bases in between. This CDR3 is built from 15 residues. CDR3 DNA: TGTGCCATCAGTGAGTCTAAGGCAGGATCCTACGAGCAGTACTTC. Encoded protein: CAISESKAGSYEQYF.

As for this clonotype: This may come from a read error, since a much larger clone is one base off. The V and J genes are TRBV7-9 and TRBJ2-2; 10 bases line up with TRBD1. The germline V gene has CDR1 SEHNR and CDR2 FQNEAQ (reference sequence). The CDR3 has 15 residues. The CDR3, as DNA: TGTGCCAGCAGGATTGGGACAGGGGACACCGTGGAGCTGTTTTTT. This sequence encodes CASRIGTGDTVELFF.

This clonotype was counted only a few times. The rearrangement joins TRBV30 to TRBJ2-1; D tentatively reads TRBD1 or TRBD2 (5 bases each). The CDR3 has 14 amino acids. Germline CDR1 is GTSNPN and CDR2 is SVGIG (reference sequence). V lost 7 bases and J 0 bases, leaving 13 bases between the germline ends. Here the CDR3 DNA reads TGTGCCTTTCTGTCCGGGACCTCCTACAATGAGCAGTTCTTC. Amino acids: CAFLSGTSYNEQFF.